This TCR beta chain emerged from a study of blood T cell repertoires in COVID-19. Each recovered donor of Cohort 3 presented with two negative PCRs, clearance, or symptom resolution. In the source study's methods: Estimation of nucleated cell counts relied on the amplification of reference gene primers. Clones were read by immunoSEQ multiplex PCR, and TCRdb kept only the in-frame ones, dropping some. The DNA was the basis for D and trimming; V, J and clone size are from that table. The table records 180,000 or so clones, approximately 85% of them present only once. The CDR3 runs to 13 residues. The V end lost 7 bases, the J end lost 3 bases, and 12 bases lay between the germline ends. Germline loops: CDR1 SQVTM, CDR2 ANQGSEA.

The rearrangement joins TRBV29-1 to TRBJ2-2; maybe TRBD1 (5 bases). Sample: PBMCs or T cells enriched from blood (not recorded which). This sequence originates from a middle-aged man who had recovered from COVID-19. CDR3 sequence (DNA): TGCAGCGCCCCCTTGACAGACACCGGGGAGCTGTTTTTT. This gives the protein CSAPLTDTGELFF.